This record covers a single T cell receptor beta chain. The germline V gene encodes CDR1 MNHEY and CDR2 SMNVEV (reference sequence). This CDR3 has 19 amino acids. The data stem from a study of blood T cells in healthy people across ages. Extractions gave at least 5 micrograms of total RNA per sample. Through a sample-barcoded 5' primer and a J-beta primer mix, a second PCR was run for roughly 6 to 12 cycles. TCRdb used MiXCR to reprocess the 5' RACE reads, holding one entry per CDR3 protein. Here the sample spans about 1.4 million distinct CDR3 sequences, around 59% being singletons. J is TRBJ2-1 and V is TRBV27; 16 positions match TRBD2. The J call is uncertain, as TRBJ2-7 better fits the DNA end. The clonotype comes from a man aged 18 to 29 in good health. Sequenced material: blood. The CDR3 loop is CASSLGPGLAGGTYNEQYF. For the CDR3, the DNA is TGTGCCAGCAGTTTGGGACCGGGACTAGCGGGAGGGACCTACAATGAGCAGTACTTC.